Presented here are 11 T cell receptor beta chains from one specimen sequenced in a study of human T cells and chemical hapten exposure. TCRdb reprocessed the RACE reads with MiXCR, giving one entry per CDR3 protein. This sample yields 180,000 or so distinct CDR3 sequences, of which approximately 29% are seen a single time; 2.9% belongs to the top ten. Indicated time point: pre-sensitization, week 0. The treatment was: therapeutic diphenylcyclopropenone sensitization with weekly scalp DPC. Sequences were derived from whole blood, sampled in connection with sensitization to the hapten diphenylcyclopropenone (DPC). The receptors were gathered from a woman in her twenties or thirties with alopecia areata. Some clones in this sample may be carry-over from other donors' samples.

This clonotype was observed at least ten times. The chain is built from TRBV6-2 or TRBV6-3 and TRBJ1-2; tentatively, D is TRBD1 (5 bases). The CDR3 loop spans 14 amino acids. V gave up 6 bases and J gave up 4 bases, with 15 bases separating them. Germline assignment: CDR1 MNHEY and CDR2 SVGEGT. This chain's CDR3 is CASSWRGGSYGYTF. CDR3 DNA sequence: TGTGCCAGCAGCTGGCGCGGGGGATCCTATGGCTACACCTTC.

In its sample, this clonotype was seen a few times. This sequence joins TRBV10-3 and TRBJ1-2, with D perhaps TRBD1 (6 bases). This CDR3 has 15 residues. V was cut by 2 bases and J by 6 bases, with 16 bases left in between. Germline assignment: CDR1 ENHRY and CDR2 SYGVKD. The chain's CDR3 is CAISERAGGKDGYTF. CDR3 nucleotides: TGTGCCATCAGTGAGCGGGCCGGGGGCAAGGATGGCTACACCTTC.

This chain uses TRBV19 with TRBJ2-3, with 8 bases identical to TRBD1. This CDR3 spans 15 amino acids. Germline-derived CDR1 and CDR2 are LNHDA and SQIVND (reference sequence). Trimming at V came to 1 base and at J to 2 bases, leaving 2 bases not matched to a gene. The CDR3 coding sequence is TGTGCCAGTAGTATAGTGGGACAGGTCACAGATACGCAGTATTTT. This codes for CASSIVGQVTDTQYF.

The chain couples TRBV20-1 to TRBJ1-2, with TRBD1 as a possible D gene (5 bases). CDR3 length: 15 residues. V dropped 0 bases and J dropped 4 bases, with 15 bases sitting between them. Per the germline V gene, CDR1 is DFQATT and CDR2 is SNEGSKA (reference sequence). CDR3 amino acids: CSARDPTGPSYGYTF. CDR3 nucleotides: TGCAGTGCTAGAGATCCAACAGGTCCGAGCTATGGCTACACCTTC.

V usage is TRBV11-3 and J usage is TRBJ2-1, with 9 bases matching TRBD2. CDR3 length: 17 residues. V dropped 5 bases and J dropped 1; count of bases not matched to a gene: 9. The germline gives CDR1 SGHNT, CDR2 YENEEA. CDR3 sequence: CASSKGGLADSYNEQFF. The CDR3 DNA reads as TGTGCCAGCAGCAAAGGGGGACTAGCAGATTCCTACAATGAGCAGTTCTTC.

The gene calls are TRBV29-1 and TRBJ2-7, with 10 bases lining up with TRBD1. Losses at the gene ends were 4 bases for V and 0 bases for J; bases not matched to a gene: 3. Per the germline V gene, CDR1 is SQVTM and CDR2 is ANQGSEA. The CDR3 is made up of 14 amino acids. The CDR3, as DNA: TGCAGCGTTGGGACAGGGGGGAGCTCCTACGAGCAGTACTTC. Protein product: CSVGTGGSSYEQYF.

V usage is TRBV20-1 and J usage is TRBJ2-7, with D perhaps matching TRBD2 (6 bases). CDR3 length: 14 amino acids. The germline gives CDR1 DFQATT, CDR2 SNEGSKA (reference sequence). Trimming removed 1 base from V and 3 bases from J, with 13 bases in between. DNA of the CDR3: TGCAGTGCTAGAGCCGAATTCGGGGGCTACGAGCAGTACTTC. Translating it yields CSARAEFGGYEQYF.

This clonotype was seen more than once but under ten times. The gene calls are TRBV10-3 and TRBJ2-3; TRBD2 aligns across 9 bases. The CDR3 totals 14 residues. V was pared by 8 bases and J by 6 bases, with 9 bases of the junction left unmatched. Germline CDR1 is ENHRY and CDR2 is SYGVKD. The CDR3 DNA is TGTGCCATCCAGCGGGGGGCCTTGGTGGATACGCAGTATTTT. It translates to CAIQRGALVDTQYF.

The chain is built from TRBV11-3 and TRBJ2-2, with D perhaps given as TRBD1 or TRBD2 (5 bases each). Trimming removed 5 bases from V and 2 bases from J, with 15 bases in between. CDR1 and CDR2 (germline): SGHNT, YENEEA. The CDR3 spans 16 residues. The CDR3 region has the DNA TGTGCCAGCAGCAGAGGGGCGGGCCGTAACACCGGGGAGCTGTTTTTT. It encodes CASSRGAGRNTGELFF.

The chain recombines TRBV6-1 with TRBJ2-6; D remains unclear. The germline V gene has CDR1 MNHNS and CDR2 SASEGT. There are 13 residues in the CDR3. V dropped 7 bases and J dropped 2 bases, with 6 bases sitting between them. The CDR3 region is CASNPPGANVLTF. The CDR3 DNA is TGTGCCAGCAACCCCCCTGGGGCCAACGTCCTGACTTTC.

The CDR3 DNA reads TGTGCCAGCAGTTTAATAGAGGGGGCCGGTGGCTACACCTTC. Its protein is CASSLIEGAGGYTF. V is TRBV6-2 or TRBV6-3 and J is TRBJ1-2; 7 positions match TRBD1. The V segment lost 4 bases and the J segment 7 bases; nucleotides outside the gene matches: 9. The CDR3 loop spans 14 amino acids. Looked up from germline, CDR1 is MNHEY and CDR2 is SVGEGT.